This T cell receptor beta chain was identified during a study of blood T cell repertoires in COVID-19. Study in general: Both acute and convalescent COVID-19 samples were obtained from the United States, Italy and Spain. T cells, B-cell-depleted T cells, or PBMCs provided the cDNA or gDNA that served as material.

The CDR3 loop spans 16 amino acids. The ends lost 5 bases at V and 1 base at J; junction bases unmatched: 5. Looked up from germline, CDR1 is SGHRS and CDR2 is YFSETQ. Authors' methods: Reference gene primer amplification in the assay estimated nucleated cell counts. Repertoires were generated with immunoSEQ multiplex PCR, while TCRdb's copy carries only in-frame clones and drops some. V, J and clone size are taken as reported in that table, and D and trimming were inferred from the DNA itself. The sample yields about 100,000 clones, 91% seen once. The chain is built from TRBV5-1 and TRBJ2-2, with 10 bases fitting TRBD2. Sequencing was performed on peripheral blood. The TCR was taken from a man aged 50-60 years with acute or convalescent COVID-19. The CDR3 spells CASSYIAGGNTGELFF. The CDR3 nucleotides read TGCGCCAGCAGTTACATAGCGGGGGGGAACACCGGGGAGCTGTTTTTT.